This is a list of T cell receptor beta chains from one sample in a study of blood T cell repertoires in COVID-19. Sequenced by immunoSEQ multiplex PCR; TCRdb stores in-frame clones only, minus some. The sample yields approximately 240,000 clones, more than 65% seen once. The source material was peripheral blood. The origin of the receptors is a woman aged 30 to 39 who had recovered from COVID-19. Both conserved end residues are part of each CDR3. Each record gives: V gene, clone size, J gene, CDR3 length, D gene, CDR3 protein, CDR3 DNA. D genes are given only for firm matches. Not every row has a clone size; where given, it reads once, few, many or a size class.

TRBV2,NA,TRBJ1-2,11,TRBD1,CASRKEGQPDF,TGTGCCAGCAGAAAAGAGGGACAGCCTGACTTC
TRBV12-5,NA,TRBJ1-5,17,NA,CASEGRGAEWCNQPQHF,TGTGCTAGTGAGGGTCGGGGGGCCGAGTGGTGCAATCAGCCCCAGCATTTT
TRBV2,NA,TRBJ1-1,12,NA,CASSRENTEAFF,TGTGCCAGCAGCCGGGAGAACACTGAAGCTTTCTTT
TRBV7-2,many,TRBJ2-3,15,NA,CASSLQGIVADTQYF,TGTGCCAGCAGCTTACAGGGGATCGTCGCAGATACGCAGTATTTT
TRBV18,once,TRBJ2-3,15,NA,CASSPPLRGVDTQYF,TGTGCCAGCTCACCACCCCTTCGGGGAGTGGATACGCAGTATTTT
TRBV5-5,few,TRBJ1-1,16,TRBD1,CASSLGQDRLNTEAFF,TGTGCCAGCAGCTTGGGGCAGGACAGGTTGAACACTGAAGCTTTCTTT
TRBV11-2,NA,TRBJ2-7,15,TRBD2,CASSLVSGSGYEQYF,TGTGCCAGCAGCTTGGTGAGCGGGAGTGGCTACGAGCAGTACTTC
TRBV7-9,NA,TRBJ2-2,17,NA,CASSPGTQLPGTGELFF,TGTGCCAGCAGCCCGGGGACACAACTGCCGGGCACCGGGGAGCTGTTTTTT
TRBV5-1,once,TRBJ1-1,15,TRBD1,CASRPGTAKDTEAFF,TGCGCCAGCAGACCCGGGACAGCAAAAGACACTGAAGCTTTCTTT
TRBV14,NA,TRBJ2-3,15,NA,CASSQAWGVGDTQYF,TGTGCCAGCAGCCAAGCATGGGGGGTAGGAGATACGCAGTATTTT
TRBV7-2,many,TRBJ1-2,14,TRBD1,CASSSTGGDYGYTF,TGTGCCAGCAGCTCAACAGGGGGCGACTATGGCTACACCTTC
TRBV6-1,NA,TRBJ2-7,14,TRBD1,CASSENYRGYEQYF,TGTGCCAGCAGTGAAAACTACAGGGGCTACGAGCAGTACTTC
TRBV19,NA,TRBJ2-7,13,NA,CASSRDRNYEQYF,TGTGCCAGTAGTAGAGACAGGAACTACGAGCAGTACTTC
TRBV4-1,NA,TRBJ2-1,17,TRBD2,CASSQLGLAASGNEQFF,TGCGCCAGCAGCCAATTGGGGCTAGCGGCCTCGGGCAATGAGCAGTTCTTC
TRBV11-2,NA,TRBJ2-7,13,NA,CASSPYVDYEQYF,TGTGCCAGCAGCCCGTACGTAGACTACGAGCAGTACTTC
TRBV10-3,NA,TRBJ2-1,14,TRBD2,CASAAGTSYNEQFF,TGTGCCTCGGCAGCCGGGACTAGCTACAATGAGCAGTTCTTC
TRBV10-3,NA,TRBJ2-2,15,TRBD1,CAISESGTGTGELFF,TGTGCCATCAGTGAGAGCGGGACAGGGACCGGGGAGCTGTTTTTT
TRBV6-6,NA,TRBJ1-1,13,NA,CASSYLIRGTAFF,TGTGCCAGCAGTTACCTGATCCGAGGTACAGCTTTCTTT
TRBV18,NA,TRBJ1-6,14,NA,CASSQEGIISPLHF,TGTGCCAGCTCACAGGAGGGGATCATTTCACCCCTCCACTTT
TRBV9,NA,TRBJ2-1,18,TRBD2,CASSVVRGGPRSYNEQFF,TGTGCCAGCAGCGTAGTTAGGGGAGGGCCTCGCTCCTACAATGAGCAGTTCTTC
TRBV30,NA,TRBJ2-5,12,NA,CASHGIGETQYF,TGTGCCTCCCACGGGATTGGAGAGACCCAGTACTTC
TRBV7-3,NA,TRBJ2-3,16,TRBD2,CASSYGTSGSTDTQYF,TGTGCCAGCAGTTATGGGACTAGCGGGAGCACAGATACGCAGTATTTT